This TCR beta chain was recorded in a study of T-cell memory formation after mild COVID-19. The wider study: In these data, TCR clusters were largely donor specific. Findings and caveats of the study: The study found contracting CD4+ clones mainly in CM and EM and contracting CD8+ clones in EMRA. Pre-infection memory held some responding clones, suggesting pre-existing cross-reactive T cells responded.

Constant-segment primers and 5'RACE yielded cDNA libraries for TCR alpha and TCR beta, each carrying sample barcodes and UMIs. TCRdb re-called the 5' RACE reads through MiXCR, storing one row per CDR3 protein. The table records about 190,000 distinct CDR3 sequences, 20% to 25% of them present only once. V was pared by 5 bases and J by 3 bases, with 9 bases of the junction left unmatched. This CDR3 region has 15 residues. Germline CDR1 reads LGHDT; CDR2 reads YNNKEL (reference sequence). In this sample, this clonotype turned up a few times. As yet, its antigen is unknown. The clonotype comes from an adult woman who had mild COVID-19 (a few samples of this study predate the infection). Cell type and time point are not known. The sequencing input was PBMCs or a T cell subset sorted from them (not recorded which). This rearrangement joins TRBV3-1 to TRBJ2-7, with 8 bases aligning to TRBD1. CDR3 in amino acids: CASSEGDRIYYEQYF. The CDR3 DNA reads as TGTGCCAGCAGCGAAGGGGACAGGATTTACTACGAGCAGTACTTC.